This T cell receptor beta chain emerged from a study of blood T cells in healthy people across ages. Alongside a J-beta primer mix, a sample-barcoded 5' primer served in a second PCR lasting 7 to 11 cycles. TCRdb fed the 5' RACE reads into MiXCR, producing one record per CDR3 protein. The sample gives approximately 670,000 distinct CDR3 sequences, 40% to 45% of which show up once; roughly 30% is in the top ten. CDR1 is SGDLS, CDR2 YYNGEE, per germline. V was cut by 4 bases and J by 2 bases, with 15 bases left in between. The CDR3 length is 15 residues. The sequenced sample was blood. This TCR came from a man older than 75 in good health. The chain couples TRBV9 to TRBJ2-5; maybe TRBD1 (5 bases). CDR3 in DNA: TGTGCCAGCAGCCAATCAGGGATACCACAAGAGACCCAGTACTTC. Translation gives CASSQSGIPQETQYF.